The subject of this entry is one T cell receptor beta chain. TCRdb re-analysed the RT-PCR reads in MiXCR, keeping a single row per CDR3 protein. Of a few hundred thousand distinct CDR3 sequences listed, about 37% are singletons. This sample was included in a study of patients and donors after allogeneic stem cell transplantation. The V gene's germline CDR1 is LGHDT and CDR2 YNNKEL (reference sequence). This CDR3 region has 13 residues. The V end was cut by 3 bases, the J end by 12 bases, with 15 bases between. Material for sequencing was blood, either unsorted or a sorted T cell fraction (not recorded which). The clonotype was recovered from a human donor who was either an allogeneic HSCT recipient or a stem cell or donor lymphocyte infusion donor (not recorded which). It is not recorded whose cells these are; they may come from a transplant donor. The chain joins TRBV3-1 to TRBJ1-5; D possibly corresponds to TRBD1 (5 bases). Here the CDR3 DNA reads TGTGCCAGCAGCCAGAGGGGTTCACTAAACCAGCATTTT. It specifies CASSQRGSLNQHF.